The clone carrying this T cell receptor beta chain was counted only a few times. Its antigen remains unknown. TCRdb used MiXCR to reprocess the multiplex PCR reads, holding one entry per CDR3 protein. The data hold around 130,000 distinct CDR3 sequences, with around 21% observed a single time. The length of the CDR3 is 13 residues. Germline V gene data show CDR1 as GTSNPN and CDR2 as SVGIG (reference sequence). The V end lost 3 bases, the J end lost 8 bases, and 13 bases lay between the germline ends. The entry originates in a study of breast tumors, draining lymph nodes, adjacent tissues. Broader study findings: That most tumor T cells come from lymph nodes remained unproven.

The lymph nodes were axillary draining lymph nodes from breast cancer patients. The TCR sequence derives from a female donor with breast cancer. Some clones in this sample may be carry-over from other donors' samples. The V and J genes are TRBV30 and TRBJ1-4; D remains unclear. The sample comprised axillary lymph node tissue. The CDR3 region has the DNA TGTGCCTGGAGCCGGGGATTCGACGAAAAACTGTTTTTT. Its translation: CAWSRGFDEKLFF. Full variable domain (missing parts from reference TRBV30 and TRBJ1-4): SQTIHQWPATLVQPVGSPLSLECTVEGTSNPNLYWYRQAAGRGLQLLFYSVGIGQISSEVPQNLSASRPQDRQFILSSKKLLLSDSGFYLCAWSRGFDEKLFFGSGTQLSVL.